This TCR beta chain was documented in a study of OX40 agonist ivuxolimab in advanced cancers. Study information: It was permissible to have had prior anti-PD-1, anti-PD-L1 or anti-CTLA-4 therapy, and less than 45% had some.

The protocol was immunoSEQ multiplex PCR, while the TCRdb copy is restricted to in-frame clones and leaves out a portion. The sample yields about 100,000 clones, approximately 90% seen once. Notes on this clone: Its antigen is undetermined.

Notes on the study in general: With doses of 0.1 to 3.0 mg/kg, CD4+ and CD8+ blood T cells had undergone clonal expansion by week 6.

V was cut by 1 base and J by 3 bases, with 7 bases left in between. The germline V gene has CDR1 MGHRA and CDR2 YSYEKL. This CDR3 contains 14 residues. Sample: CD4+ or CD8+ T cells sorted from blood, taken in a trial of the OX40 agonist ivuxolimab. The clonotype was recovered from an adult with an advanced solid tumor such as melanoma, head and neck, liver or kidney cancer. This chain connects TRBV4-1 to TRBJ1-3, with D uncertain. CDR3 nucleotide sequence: TGCGCCAGCAGCCAAGGGACGGATGGAAACACCATATATTTT. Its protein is CASSQGTDGNTIYF.